This TCR beta chain emerged from a study of blood T cell repertoires in COVID-19. Study-level background: Material from acute and convalescent COVID-19 was sourced from the United States, Italy and Spain.

Recruits, aged roughly 18 to 89 years, lived in 24 US areas. Using immunoSEQ multiplex PCR, the repertoire was profiled, and TCRdb retains in-frame clones only, with some absent. The repertoire holds about 440,000 clones, with 70% to 90% as singletons. This CDR3 has 14 residues. Trimming removed 2 bases at V and 8 bases at J, with 13 bases between. Germline values: CDR1 ENHRY, CDR2 SYGVKD. The sequence was obtained from a woman aged 18-35 years with acute COVID-19. V gene TRBV10-3 combines with J gene TRBJ2-1, with a weak D call TRBD2 (7 bases). Sequenced input: PBMCs or T cells enriched from blood (not recorded which). CDR3 nucleotide sequence: TGTGCCATCAGTGAGGACCCGGGGGGCGATGAGCAGTTCTTC. Protein: CAISEDPGGDEQFF.